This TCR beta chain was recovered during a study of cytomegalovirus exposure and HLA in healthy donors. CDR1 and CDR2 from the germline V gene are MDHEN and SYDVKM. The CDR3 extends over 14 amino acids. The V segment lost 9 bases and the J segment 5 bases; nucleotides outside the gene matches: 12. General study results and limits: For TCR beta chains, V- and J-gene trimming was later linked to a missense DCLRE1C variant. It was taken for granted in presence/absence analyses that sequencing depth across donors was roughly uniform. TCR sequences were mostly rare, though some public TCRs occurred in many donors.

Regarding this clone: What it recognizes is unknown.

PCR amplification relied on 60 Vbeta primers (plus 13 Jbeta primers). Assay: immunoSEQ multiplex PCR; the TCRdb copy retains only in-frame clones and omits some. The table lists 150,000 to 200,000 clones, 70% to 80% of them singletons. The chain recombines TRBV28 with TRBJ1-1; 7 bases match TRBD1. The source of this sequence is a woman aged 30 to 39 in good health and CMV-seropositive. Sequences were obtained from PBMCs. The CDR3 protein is CASGETGVDTEAFF. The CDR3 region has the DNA TGTGCCAGTGGAGAAACAGGGGTTGATACTGAAGCTTTCTTT.